Sequencing of this T cell receptor (beta chain) was carried out in a study of blood T cell repertoires in COVID-19. Only in-frame clones appear in the TCRdb table, and some are missing; sequencing was by immunoSEQ multiplex PCR. Among around 260,000 clones listed, about 90% were seen once. Trimming took 4 bases from V and 9 from J, leaving 19 bases between them. This CDR3 comprises 15 residues. CDR1 is SGHTA, CDR2 FQGNSA, per germline. This sequence joins TRBV7-2 and TRBJ1-3; possible D gene TRBD1, 6 bases. The receptor was isolated from a person under 30 with COVID-19, enrolled during active disease. Material: peripheral blood. CDR3 region: CASSSDRFERSTIYF. The CDR3 nucleotides read TGTGCCAGCAGCTCCGACAGGTTCGAAAGGTCCACCATATATTTT.